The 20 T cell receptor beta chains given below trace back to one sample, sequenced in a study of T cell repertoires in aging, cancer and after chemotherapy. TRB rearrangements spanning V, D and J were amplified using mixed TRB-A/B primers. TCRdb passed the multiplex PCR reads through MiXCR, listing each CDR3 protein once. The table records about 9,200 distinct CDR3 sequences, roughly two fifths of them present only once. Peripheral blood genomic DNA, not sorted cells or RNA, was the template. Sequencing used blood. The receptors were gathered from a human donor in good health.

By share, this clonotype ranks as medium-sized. The CDR3 region has the DNA TGTGCCAGCAGTCCCACAGGGGACGGGGAGCTGTTTTTT. Its translation: CASSPTGDGELFF. V and J are TRBV6-5 and TRBJ2-2, with 7 bases matching TRBD1. The CDR3 runs to 13 residues. Germline CDR1 MNHEY, CDR2 SVGAGI. Trimming removed 5 bases from V and 7 bases from J; junction bases left unmatched: 4.

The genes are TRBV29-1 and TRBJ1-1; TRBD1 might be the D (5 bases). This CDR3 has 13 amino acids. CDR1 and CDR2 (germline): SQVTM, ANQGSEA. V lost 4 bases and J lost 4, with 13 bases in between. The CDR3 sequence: CSVGLGEGTEAFF. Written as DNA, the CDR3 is TGCAGCGTTGGATTAGGGGAGGGCACTGAAGCTTTCTTT.

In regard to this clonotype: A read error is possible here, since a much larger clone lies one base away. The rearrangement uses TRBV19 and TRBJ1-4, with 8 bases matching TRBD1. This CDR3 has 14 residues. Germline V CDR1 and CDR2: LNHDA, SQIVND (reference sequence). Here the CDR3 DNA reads TGTGCCAGTAGCAGGACAGGGACTAATGAAATACTGTTTTTT. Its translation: CASSRTGTNEILFF.

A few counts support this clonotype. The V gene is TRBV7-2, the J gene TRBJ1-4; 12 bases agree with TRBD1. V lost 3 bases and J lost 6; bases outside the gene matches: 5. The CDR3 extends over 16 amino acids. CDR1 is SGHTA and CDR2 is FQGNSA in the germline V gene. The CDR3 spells CASSLPGTGGHEKLFF. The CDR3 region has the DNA TGTGCCAGCAGCTTGCCTGGGACAGGGGGCCATGAAAAACTGTTTTTT.

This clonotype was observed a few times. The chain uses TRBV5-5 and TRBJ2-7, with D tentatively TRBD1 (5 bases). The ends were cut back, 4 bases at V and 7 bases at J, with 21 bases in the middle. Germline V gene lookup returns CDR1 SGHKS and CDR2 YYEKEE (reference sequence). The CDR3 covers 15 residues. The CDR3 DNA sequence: TGTGCCAGCAGCCACTCCGTTGACAGAGGTGGGGAGCAGTACTTC. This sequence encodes CASSHSVDRGGEQYF. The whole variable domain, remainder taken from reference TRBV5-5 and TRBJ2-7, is DAGVTQSPTHLIKTRGQQVTLRCSPISGHKSVSWYQQVLGQGPQFIFQYYEKEERGRGNFPDRFSARQFPNYSSELNVNALLLGDSALYLCASSHSVDRGGEQYFGPGTRLTVT.

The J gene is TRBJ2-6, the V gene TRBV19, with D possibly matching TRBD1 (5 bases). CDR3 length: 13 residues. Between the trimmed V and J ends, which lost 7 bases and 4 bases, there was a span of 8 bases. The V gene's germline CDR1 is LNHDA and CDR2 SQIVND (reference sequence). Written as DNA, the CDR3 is TGTGCCAGTACCCGGACAGGGGCCAACGTCCTGACTTTC. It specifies CASTRTGANVLTF. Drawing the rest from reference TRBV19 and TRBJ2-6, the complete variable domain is DGGITQSPKYLFRKEGQNVTLSCEQNLNHDAMYWYRQDPGQGLRLIYYSQIVNDFQKGDIAEGYSVSREKKESFPLTVTSAQKNPTAFYLCASTRTGANVLTFGAGSRLTVL.

CDR3 DNA sequence: TGTGCCAGCAGCCGGACAGAGAATGGAAACACCATATATTTT. Translated: CASSRTENGNTIYF. The genes are TRBV5-6 and TRBJ1-3, with TRBD1 as a possible D gene (6 bases). The CDR3 is 14 residues long. The V and J ends lost 4 bases and 3 bases respectively, with 11 bases between them. CDR1 and CDR2 (germline): SGHDT, YYEEEE.

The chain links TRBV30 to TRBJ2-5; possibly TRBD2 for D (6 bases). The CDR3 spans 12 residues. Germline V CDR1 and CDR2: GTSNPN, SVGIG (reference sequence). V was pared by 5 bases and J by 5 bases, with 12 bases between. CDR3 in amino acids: CAWGLPKETQYF. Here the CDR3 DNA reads TGTGCCTGGGGACTACCCAAGGAGACCCAGTACTTC.

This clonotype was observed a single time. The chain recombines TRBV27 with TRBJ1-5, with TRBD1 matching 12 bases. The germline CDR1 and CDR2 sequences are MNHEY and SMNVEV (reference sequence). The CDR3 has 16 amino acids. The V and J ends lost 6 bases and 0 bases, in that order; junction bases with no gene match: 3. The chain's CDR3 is CASRGQGAGSNQPQHF. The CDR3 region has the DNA TGTGCCAGCAGGGGACAGGGGGCCGGTAGCAATCAGCCCCAGCATTTT.

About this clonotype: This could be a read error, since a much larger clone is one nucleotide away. The CDR3 nucleotides are TGTGCCACCAGCGGCGGACTAGAGGGGGGCAATGTGCAGTTCTTC. This gives the protein CATSGGLEGGNVQFF. V gene TRBV15 combines with J gene TRBJ2-1, with a possible D match to TRBD2 (7 bases). The CDR3 is made up of 15 amino acids. Germline V CDR1 and CDR2: LNHNV, YYDKDF (reference sequence).

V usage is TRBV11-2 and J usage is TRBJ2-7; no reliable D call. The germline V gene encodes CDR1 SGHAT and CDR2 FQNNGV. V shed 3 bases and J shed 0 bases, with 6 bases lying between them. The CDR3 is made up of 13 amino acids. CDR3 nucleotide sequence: TGTGCCAGCAGCTTCACTGGCTCCTACGAGCAGTACTTC. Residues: CASSFTGSYEQYF.

The CDR3 is CAHSNGAGWAGEQYF. CDR3 bases: TGTGCCCACTCGAACGGGGCGGGGTGGGCGGGCGAGCAGTACTTC. This rearrangement joins TRBV30 to TRBJ2-7, with D possibly being TRBD2 (6 bases). V lost 8 bases to trimming and J lost 6 bases, with 26 bases between them. The CDR3 loop spans 15 amino acids. Germline V gene lookup returns CDR1 GTSNPN and CDR2 SVGIG (reference sequence).

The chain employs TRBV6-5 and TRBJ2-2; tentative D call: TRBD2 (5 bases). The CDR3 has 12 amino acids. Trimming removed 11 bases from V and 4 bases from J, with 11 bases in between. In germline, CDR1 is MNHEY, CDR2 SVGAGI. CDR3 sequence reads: CAASRATGELFF. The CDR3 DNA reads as TGTGCCGCCTCGAGGGCCACCGGGGAGCTGTTTTTT.

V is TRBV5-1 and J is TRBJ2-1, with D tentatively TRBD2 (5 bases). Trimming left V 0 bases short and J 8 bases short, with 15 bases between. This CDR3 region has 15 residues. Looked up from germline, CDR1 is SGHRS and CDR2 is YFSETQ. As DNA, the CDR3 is TGCGCCAGCAGCTTGGGCCCGGGAATAGGCGATGAGCAGTTCTTC. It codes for CASSLGPGIGDEQFF.

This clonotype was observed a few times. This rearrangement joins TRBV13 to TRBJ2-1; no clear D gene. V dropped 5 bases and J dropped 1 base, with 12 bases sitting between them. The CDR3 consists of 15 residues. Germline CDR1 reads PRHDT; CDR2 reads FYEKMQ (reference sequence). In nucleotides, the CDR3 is TGTGCCAGCAGCGCCCGGTCGGTGTCCTACAATGAGCAGTTCTTC. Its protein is CASSARSVSYNEQFF. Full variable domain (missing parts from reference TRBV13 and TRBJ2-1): AAGVIQSPRHLIKEKRETATLKCYPIPRHDTVYWYQQGPGQDPQFLISFYEKMQSDKGSIPDRFSAQQFSDYHSELNMSSLELGDSALYFCASSARSVSYNEQFFGPGTRLTVL.

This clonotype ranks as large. This chain's CDR3 is CSVGVGSSTDTQYF. The CDR3 DNA is TGCAGCGTTGGGGTCGGGTCTAGCACAGATACGCAGTATTTT. This chain joins TRBV29-1 and TRBJ2-3; no firm D call. Germline V gives CDR1 SQVTM, CDR2 ANQGSEA. The CDR3 totals 14 residues. With 4 bases removed from V and 0 bases from J, the gap between germline ends came to 11 bases.

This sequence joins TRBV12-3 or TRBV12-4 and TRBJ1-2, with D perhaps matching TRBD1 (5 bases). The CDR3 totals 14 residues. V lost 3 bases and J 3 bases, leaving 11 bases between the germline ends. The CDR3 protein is CASSFFRVDYGYTF. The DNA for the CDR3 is TGTGCCAGCAGTTTTTTCAGGGTAGACTATGGCTACACCTTC.

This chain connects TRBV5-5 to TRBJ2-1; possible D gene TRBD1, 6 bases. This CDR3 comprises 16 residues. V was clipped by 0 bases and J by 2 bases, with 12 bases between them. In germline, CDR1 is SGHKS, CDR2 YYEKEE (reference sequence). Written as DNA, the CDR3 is TGTGCCAGCAGCTTGGCCTCTCGACAGGCCTACAATGAGCAGTTCTTC. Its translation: CASSLASRQAYNEQFF. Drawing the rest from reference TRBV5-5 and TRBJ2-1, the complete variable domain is DAGVTQSPTHLIKTRGQQVTLRCSPISGHKSVSWYQQVLGQGPQFIFQYYEKEERGRGNFPDRFSARQFPNYSSELNVNALLLGDSALYLCASSLASRQAYNEQFFGPGTRLTVL.

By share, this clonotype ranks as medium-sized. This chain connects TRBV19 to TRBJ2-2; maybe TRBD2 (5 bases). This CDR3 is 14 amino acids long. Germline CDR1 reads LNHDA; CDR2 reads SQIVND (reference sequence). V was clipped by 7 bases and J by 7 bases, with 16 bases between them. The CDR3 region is CASNRGRGDGELFF. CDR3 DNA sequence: TGTGCCAGTAATCGAGGGAGAGGAGACGGGGAGCTGTTTTTT.

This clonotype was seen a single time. The CDR3 DNA reads TGTGCCAGCAGTTTGGTCGAGTCAACCGGGGAGCTGTTTTTT. Translating it yields CASSLVESTGELFF. The rearrangement uses TRBV27 and TRBJ2-2; D gene ambiguous. This CDR3 comprises 14 residues. Germline CDR1 reads MNHEY; CDR2 reads SMNVEV (reference sequence). The V end was cut by 3 bases, the J end by 5 bases, with 10 bases between.